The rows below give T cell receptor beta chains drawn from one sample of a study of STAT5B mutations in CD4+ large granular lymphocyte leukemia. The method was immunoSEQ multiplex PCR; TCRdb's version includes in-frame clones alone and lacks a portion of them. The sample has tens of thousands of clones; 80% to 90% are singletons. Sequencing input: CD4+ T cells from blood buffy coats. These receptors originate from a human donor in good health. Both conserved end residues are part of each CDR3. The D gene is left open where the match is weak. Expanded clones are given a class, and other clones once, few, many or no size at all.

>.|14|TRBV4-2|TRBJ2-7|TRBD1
TGTGCCAGCAGCGCCCGGGACAGGGTTGTGGAGCAGTACTTC
CASSARDRVVEQYF
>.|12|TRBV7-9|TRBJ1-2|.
TGTGCCAGCAGCCCCGGGGGCGGTGGCTACACCTTC
CASSPGGGGYTF
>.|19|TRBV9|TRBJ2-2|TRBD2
TGTGCCAGCAGCGTAGGAAAGTTCGGGACTAGTTTCTACACCGGGGAGCTGTTTTTT
CASSVGKFGTSFYTGELFF
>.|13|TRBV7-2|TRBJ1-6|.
TGTGCCAGCAGCTTAGAGGAAAGCTCACCCCTCCACTTT
CASSLEESSPLHF
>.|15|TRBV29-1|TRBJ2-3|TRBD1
TGCAGCGTTGAATTGACAGGGAGTCCCCCAGATACGCAGTATTTT
CSVELTGSPPDTQYF
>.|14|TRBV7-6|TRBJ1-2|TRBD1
TGTGCCAGCAGCGCGGGGACAGGGAACTATGGCTACACCTTC
CASSAGTGNYGYTF
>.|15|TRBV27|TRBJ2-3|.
TGTGCCAGCAGTTTATTGCCAGTTTTAACAGATACGCAGTATTTT
CASSLLPVLTDTQYF
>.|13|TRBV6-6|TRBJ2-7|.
TGTGCCAGCAGTTACTCCTATAGCGGAGAGCAGTACTTC
CASSYSYSGEQYF
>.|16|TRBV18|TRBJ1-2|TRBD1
TGTGCCAGCTCACCAAACGATAACCCAGGGGGATTTGGCTACACCTTC
CASSPNDNPGGFGYTF
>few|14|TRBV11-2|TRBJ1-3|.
TGTGCCAGCAGCTTAGTTGAAGGGAGAAACACCATATATTTT
CASSLVEGRNTIYF
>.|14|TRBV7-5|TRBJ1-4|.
TGTGTCAGAAGCTCGGGGACACAGAATGAAAAACTGTTTTTT
CVRSSGTQNEKLFF
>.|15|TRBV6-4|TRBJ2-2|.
TGTGCCAGCAGAGCTACAGGGTATCCGGCAGGGGAGCTGTTTTTT
CASRATGYPAGELFF
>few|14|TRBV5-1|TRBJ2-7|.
TGCGCCAGCAGCGAGTTGGACCCTTCCTACGAGCAGTACTTC
CASSELDPSYEQYF
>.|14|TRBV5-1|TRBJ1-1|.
TGCGCCAGCAGCCCGGGTGGGGGCTGGACTGAAGCTTTCTTT
CASSPGGGWTEAFF
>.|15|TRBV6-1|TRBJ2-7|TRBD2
TGTGCCAGCAGTCTGCGGACTAGCGGAGTCTACGAGCAGTACTTC
CASSLRTSGVYEQYF
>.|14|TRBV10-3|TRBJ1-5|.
TGTGCCATCAGTGAGTCGGGGAGGCAACAGCCCCAGCATTTT
CAISESGRQQPQHF
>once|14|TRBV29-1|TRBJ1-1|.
TGCAGCGTTGAAAAGGGGGGGACGGACACTGAAGCTTTCTTT
CSVEKGGTDTEAFF
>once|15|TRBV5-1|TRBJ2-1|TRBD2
TGCGCCAGCAGCTCCATGACTAGCGGGACCGTAGAGCAGTTCTTC
CASSSMTSGTVEQFF
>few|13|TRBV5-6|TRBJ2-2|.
TGTGCCAGCAGCCCGTGGAACACCGGGGAGCTGTTTTTT
CASSPWNTGELFF
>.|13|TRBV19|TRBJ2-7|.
TGTGCCAGTAGTATAGAAGCCAATTACGAGCAGTACTTC
CASSIEANYEQYF
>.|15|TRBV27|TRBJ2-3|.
TGTGCCAGCAGTTTGTGGGGGAGGCCCACAGATACGCAGTATTTT
CASSLWGRPTDTQYF
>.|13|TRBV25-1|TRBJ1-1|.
TGTGCCAGCAGTGAAGGACATCGAGAAGAAGCTTTCTTT
CASSEGHREEAFF
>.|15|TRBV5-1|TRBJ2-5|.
TGCGCCAGCAGCGCTAGCAGGGGATCGGGAGAGACCCAGTACTTC
CASSASRGSGETQYF
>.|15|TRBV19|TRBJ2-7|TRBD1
TGTGCCAGTAGAGACGGACAGGGCAGCTCCTACGAGCAGTACTTC
CASRDGQGSSYEQYF
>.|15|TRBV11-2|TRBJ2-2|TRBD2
TGTGCCAGCAGCCGTAGGACTAGCGGGACCGGGGAGCTGTTTTTT
CASSRRTSGTGELFF
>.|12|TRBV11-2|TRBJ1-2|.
TGTGCCAGCAGCTCTCAAAGAGGCGGCTACACCTTC
CASSSQRGGYTF
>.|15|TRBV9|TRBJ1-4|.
TGTGCCAGCAGCCCGTCCGGGACCTCTAATGAAAAACTGTTTTTT
CASSPSGTSNEKLFF
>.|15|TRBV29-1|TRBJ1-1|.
TGCAGCGTTGAAGATGGGGGCAGGAGAGGAGGTGAAGCTTTCTTT
CSVEDGGRRGGEAFF
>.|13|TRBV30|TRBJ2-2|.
TGTGCCTGGAGTGTACGGGCCACCGGGGAGCTGTTTTTT
CAWSVRATGELFF
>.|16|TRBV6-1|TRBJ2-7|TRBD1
TGTGCCAGCAGTGAAGAAGGACAGGGGGCAGGGTACGAGCAGTACTTC
CASSEEGQGAGYEQYF
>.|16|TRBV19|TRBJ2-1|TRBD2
TGTGCCAGTAGCTTCCCGCCCGGACTAGGGACCAATGAGCAGTTCTTC
CASSFPPGLGTNEQFF
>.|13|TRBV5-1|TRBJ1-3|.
TGCGCCAGCCGACTCAGCGCTGGAAACACCATATATTTT
CASRLSAGNTIYF
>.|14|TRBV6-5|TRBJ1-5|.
TGTGCCAGCAGCGACAGCGGCCCCCATCAGCCCCAGCATTTT
CASSDSGPHQPQHF
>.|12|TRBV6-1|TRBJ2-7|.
TGTGCCAGCAGTCCGACTCGCCACGAGCAGTACTTC
CASSPTRHEQYF